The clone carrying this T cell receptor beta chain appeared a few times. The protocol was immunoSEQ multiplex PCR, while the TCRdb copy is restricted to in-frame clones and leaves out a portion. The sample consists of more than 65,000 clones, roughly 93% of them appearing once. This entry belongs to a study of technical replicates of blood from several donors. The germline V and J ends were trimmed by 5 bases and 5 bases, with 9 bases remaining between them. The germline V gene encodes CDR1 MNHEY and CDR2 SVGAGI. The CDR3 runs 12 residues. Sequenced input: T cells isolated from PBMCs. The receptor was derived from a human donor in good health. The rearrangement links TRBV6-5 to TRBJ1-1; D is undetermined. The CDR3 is CASSLPGTEAFF. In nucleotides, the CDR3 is TGTGCCAGCAGTCTCCCCGGGACTGAAGCTTTCTTT.